This T cell receptor beta chain was recovered during a study of blood T cell repertoires in COVID-19. Whole-study context: There were acute and convalescent COVID-19 samples, and they came from the United States, Italy and Spain. From T cells, B-cell-depleted T cells, or PBMCs came the material, which was cDNA or gDNA.

Germline CDR1 reads MNHEY; CDR2 reads SMNVEV (reference sequence). Trimming took 6 bases from V and 0 from J; bases not matched to a gene: 3. The length of the CDR3 is 15 residues. In the original processing: Reference gene primer amplification gave nucleated cell count estimates. Produced via immunoSEQ multiplex PCR; TCRdb's table is partial and in-frame only. V and J calls plus clone size are reproduced from that table; the DNA served to infer D and trimming. This sample has 100,000 to 130,000 clones, with 65% to 80% found just once. J is TRBJ1-3 and V is TRBV27; 9 nucleotides align to TRBD1. Sequencing was performed on peripheral blood. This clonotype was sampled from a man between 65 and 85 years old with acute or convalescent COVID-19. Here the CDR3 DNA reads TGTGCCAGCAGGGAGACAGGGGGCTCTGGAAACACCATATATTTT. It yields the protein CASRETGGSGNTIYF.